Listed below are T cell receptor beta chains from one sample, sequenced in a study of spatial heterogeneity in lung cancer. TCRdb re-called the 5' RACE reads with MiXCR, one entry per CDR3 protein. The sample contains some 53,000 distinct CDR3 sequences, around 6.7% of which appear only once. Source: PBMCs, taken at surgery. All receptors come from a female donor with early-stage non-small cell lung cancer. The CDR3 runs from the conserved cysteine through the conserved F or W. D genes are given only for firm matches. Size is stated for part of the rows, as once, few or many counts, or as a class when the clone is expanded.

abundance,v_gene,j_gene,d_gene,CDR3nt,CDR3aa
-,TRBV20-1,TRBJ1-6,TRBD1,TGCAGTGCTAGAGAATCTCAGGGGGACGATAATTCACCCCTCCACTTT,CSARESQGDDNSPLHF
many,TRBV7-9,TRBJ2-5,-,TGTGCCAGCAGCCTGTTGGGTGAGACCCAGTACTTC,CASSLLGETQYF
many,TRBV2,TRBJ2-3,-,TGTGCCAGCAGCCTTTTAACAGATACGCAGTATTTT,CASSLLTDTQYF
few,TRBV4-3,TRBJ2-7,TRBD1,TGCGCCAGCAGCCAAGAGGTCACAGGGGCCTACGAGCAGTACTTC,CASSQEVTGAYEQYF
many,TRBV19,TRBJ2-5,-,TGTGCCAGTAGTAATCTCACCGAGAAAGAGACCCAGTACTTC,CASSNLTEKETQYF
-,TRBV7-2,TRBJ1-2,-,TGTGCCAGCAGCTTAGGGGCCACTATGGGTGGCTACACCTTC,CASSLGATMGGYTF
many,TRBV20-1,TRBJ1-2,TRBD1,TGCAGTGCTAGGGGGACAGGGGGAGGCTATGGCTACACCTTC,CSARGTGGGYGYTF
many,TRBV28,TRBJ1-2,TRBD1,TGTGCCAGCAGTCTGCGACAGGGCGGTTCGACCTTC,CASSLRQGGSTF
many,TRBV28,TRBJ1-2,-,TGTGCCAGCACCCGGGGAGGTGGGCAGTTGAATGGCTACACCTTC,CASTRGGGQLNGYTF
few,TRBV27,TRBJ2-3,-,TGTGCCAGCAGTTTGGATAGTGGCAGGGGAGGGTTCACAGATACGCAGTATTTT,CASSLDSGRGGFTDTQYF
few,TRBV30,TRBJ1-6,TRBD1,TGTGCCGGGGACAGAGCCAATTCACCCCTCCACTTT,CAGDRANSPLHF
many,TRBV19,TRBJ2-7,-,TGTGCCAGTAGTATTGGGGGAGGCGGCTCCTACGAGCAGTACTTC,CASSIGGGGSYEQYF
many,TRBV20-1,TRBJ2-2,-,TGCAGTGCCCACGGAGACACCGGGGAGCTGTTTTTT,CSAHGDTGELFF
many,TRBV5-5,TRBJ1-1,-,TGTGCCAGCAGCCCTTGGCGGGCTCGCATGAACACTGAAGCTTTCTTT,CASSPWRARMNTEAFF
-,TRBV2,TRBJ2-1,TRBD2,TGTGCCAGGACCCGGGGAGCGGGGTTCGCCTACAATGAGCAGTTCTTC,CARTRGAGFAYNEQFF
few,TRBV7-2,TRBJ1-6,-,TGTGCCAGCGGGCAGGGGATGAATTCACCCCTCCACTTT,CASGQGMNSPLHF
many,TRBV15,TRBJ1-2,-,TGTGCCACCAGCAGAGACAGGGCGGGAACCTATGGCTACACCTTC,CATSRDRAGTYGYTF
many,TRBV18,TRBJ2-1,-,TGTGCCAGCTCACTAGGGACGTACAATGAGCAGTTCTTC,CASSLGTYNEQFF
-,TRBV3-1,TRBJ2-7,TRBD2,TGTGCCAGCAGCCAAGTGGGAGCGGGGGGGCAGTACTTC,CASSQVGAGGQYF
many,TRBV15,TRBJ2-7,TRBD1,TGTGCCACCAGCGGGGGACAGATTTCCTACGAGCAGTACTTC,CATSGGQISYEQYF
many,TRBV12-5,TRBJ1-4,-,TGTGCTAGTGGTTTGAAAGGACGTCAACTGTTTTTT,CASGLKGRQLFF
many,TRBV10-3,TRBJ2-7,-,TGTGCCATCAGTGAGTTGTACGAGCAGTACTTC,CAISELYEQYF
-,TRBV7-9,TRBJ1-1,TRBD1,TGTGCCAGCAGCTTCGCAACAGGGGGCATGGCTTTCTTT,CASSFATGGMAFF
many,TRBV29-1,TRBJ1-1,TRBD1,TGCAGCCCCTACAGGGGGGGGAACACTGAAGCTTTCTTT,CSPYRGGNTEAFF
-,TRBV7-2,TRBJ1-5,-,TGTGCCAGCAGCCCCAGGACGGGGACCAATCAGCCCCAGCATTTT,CASSPRTGTNQPQHF
few,TRBV25-1,TRBJ2-7,-,TGTGCCAGCAGTGAAACAGCCTACGAGCAGTACTTC,CASSETAYEQYF
-,TRBV5-1,TRBJ2-7,TRBD1,TGCGCCAGCGACTCCGGGACAGGGAAGGGCGAGCAGTACTTC,CASDSGTGKGEQYF
many,TRBV5-1,TRBJ2-3,-,TGCGCCAGCAGCTTTGCGGGGGCTAGCACAGATACGCAGTATTTT,CASSFAGASTDTQYF
many,TRBV10-3,TRBJ2-1,TRBD2,TGTGCCATCAGTGTACCCCCTAGCGGGGGGGCCGGTGAGCAGTTCTTC,CAISVPPSGGAGEQFF
many,TRBV4-2,TRBJ2-7,-,TGTGCCAGCAGCCAAGCGTTCGGGATAGACGAGCAGTACTTC,CASSQAFGIDEQYF
many,TRBV7-2,TRBJ2-3,TRBD2,TGTGCCAGCAGCTTCAGCGGGGGGGCCGGGGAAGCGCAGTATTTT,CASSFSGGAGEAQYF
many,TRBV7-3,TRBJ2-2,-,TGTGCCAGCAGCTCCGGGGGGCAAAACGGGGAGCTGTTTTTT,CASSSGGQNGELFF
-,TRBV5-1,TRBJ1-6,-,TGCGCCAGCAGCTTGGCCCTAAGACGGGGAAATTCACCCCTCCACTTT,CASSLALRRGNSPLHF
-,TRBV7-6,TRBJ2-1,-,TGTGCCAGCAGCTTAATATGGCGGGGTGCGGAGCAGTTCTTC,CASSLIWRGAEQFF
-,TRBV2,TRBJ2-1,TRBD2,TGTGCCAGCAGTGACGAGCGGGGGGCCGTCAATGAGCAGTTCTTC,CASSDERGAVNEQFF
many,TRBV9,TRBJ2-3,TRBD1,TGTGCCAGCAGCGTAGGGACAGGCTCTAGCACAGATACGCAGTATTTT,CASSVGTGSSTDTQYF
many,TRBV7-2,TRBJ1-1,-,TGTGCCAGCAGCTTAGGGCCGACCGCCACTTATACTGAAGCTTTCTTT,CASSLGPTATYTEAFF
many,TRBV10-3,TRBJ2-1,TRBD1,TGTGCCATCTTTGGACAGGGTAGCAATGAGCAGTTCTTC,CAIFGQGSNEQFF
-,TRBV27,TRBJ2-1,-,TGTGCCAGCAGTTTCGGGGAGCGGACCTTCAATGAGCAGTTCTTC,CASSFGERTFNEQFF
-,TRBV6-2/TRBV6-3,TRBJ1-2,TRBD1,TGTGCCAGCAGCCGAAGGGGGCTTCCCAGTGACTATGGCTACACCTTC,CASSRRGLPSDYGYTF
few,TRBV12-3/TRBV12-4,TRBJ2-7,-,TGTGCCAGCAGCCCCCGTCATTTAGGCGAGCAGTACTTC,CASSPRHLGEQYF
-,TRBV20-1,TRBJ1-3,-,TGCAGTGCTAAGGACAGTGGAAACACCATATATTTT,CSAKDSGNTIYF
many,TRBV3-1,TRBJ2-2,TRBD2,TGTGCCAGCAGCCCCAACTCAGCGGGAGACACCGGGGAGCTGTTTTTT,CASSPNSAGDTGELFF
many,TRBV5-1,TRBJ1-4,-,TGCGCCAGCAGTTTAGACAGCGGTAATGAAAAACTGTTTTTT,CASSLDSGNEKLFF
medium-sized,TRBV29-1,TRBJ2-7,-,TGCAGCTTCCGGACTTCCTACGAGCAGTACTTC,CSFRTSYEQYF
many,TRBV29-1,TRBJ2-7,TRBD2,TGCAGCGTCCTAGCGGATCAAGCCTACGAGCAGTACTTC,CSVLADQAYEQYF
-,TRBV5-5,TRBJ2-3,-,TGTGCCAGCAGCCGGACACAGTATGATACGCAGTATTTT,CASSRTQYDTQYF
many,TRBV20-1,TRBJ2-1,TRBD2,TGCAGTACCTGGACTAGCGGGGGTTACAATGAGCAGTTCTTC,CSTWTSGGYNEQFF
many,TRBV6-1,TRBJ2-1,TRBD2,TGTGCCAGCAGTGAAAGCGGGAGCTCCTACAATGAGCAGTTCTTC,CASSESGSSYNEQFF
few,TRBV7-9,TRBJ2-5,-,TGTGCCAGCAGCTTAGACGACAGACATCAAGAGACCCAGTACTTC,CASSLDDRHQETQYF
many,TRBV28,TRBJ2-2,-,TGTGCCAGCAGTTTCGCGAGAAACACCGGGGAGCTGTTTTTT,CASSFARNTGELFF
-,TRBV6-5,TRBJ2-1,-,TGTGCCAGCAGTTACTCGAAGGTCCCCAACTACAGGGCTGTAGAGTTCTTC,CASSYSKVPNYRAVEFF
many,TRBV12-5,TRBJ1-1,-,TGTGCTAGTGGTTTGGAAGAGGGAGGAACTGAAGCTTTCTTT,CASGLEEGGTEAFF
-,TRBV20-1,TRBJ2-1,-,TGCAGTGCCCGGCAGGGGAGTACACAGTTCTTC,CSARQGSTQFF
many,TRBV9,TRBJ2-2,TRBD1,TGTGCCAGCAGCGCCGACAGGGCTTCGAACACCGGGGAGCTGTTTTTT,CASSADRASNTGELFF
many,TRBV5-1,TRBJ2-1,-,TGCGCCAGCAGCTTCGCCGCGGGACAAGGTTACAATGAGCAGTTCTTC,CASSFAAGQGYNEQFF
many,TRBV19,TRBJ2-5,TRBD1,TGTGCCAGTAGTCCCTTCGGACAGGGCGGCGAGACCCAGTACTTC,CASSPFGQGGETQYF
few,TRBV27,TRBJ1-6,-,TGTGCCAGCCGTGAGGACACAGCATCTTCACCCCTCCACTTT,CASREDTASSPLHF